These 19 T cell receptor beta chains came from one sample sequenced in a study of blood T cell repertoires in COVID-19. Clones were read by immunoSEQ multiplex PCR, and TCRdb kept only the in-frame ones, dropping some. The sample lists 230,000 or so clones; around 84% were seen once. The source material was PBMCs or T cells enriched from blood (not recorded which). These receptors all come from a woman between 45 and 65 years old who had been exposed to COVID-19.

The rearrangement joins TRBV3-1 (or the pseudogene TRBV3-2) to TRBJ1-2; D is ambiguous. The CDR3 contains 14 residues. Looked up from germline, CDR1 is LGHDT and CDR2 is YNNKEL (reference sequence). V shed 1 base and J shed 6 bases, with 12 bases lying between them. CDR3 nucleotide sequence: TGTGCCAGCAGCCAAGCCGCGGGCGGGAATGGCTACACCTTC. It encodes CASSQAAGGNGYTF.

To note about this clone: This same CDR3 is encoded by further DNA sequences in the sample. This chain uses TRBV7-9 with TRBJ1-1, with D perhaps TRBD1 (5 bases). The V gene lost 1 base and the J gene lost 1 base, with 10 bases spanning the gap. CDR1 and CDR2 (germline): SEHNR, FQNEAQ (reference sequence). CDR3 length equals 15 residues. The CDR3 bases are TGTGCCAGCAGCTTAGTTGTAGGGGAGAACACTGAAGCTTTCTTT. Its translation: CASSLVVGENTEAFF.

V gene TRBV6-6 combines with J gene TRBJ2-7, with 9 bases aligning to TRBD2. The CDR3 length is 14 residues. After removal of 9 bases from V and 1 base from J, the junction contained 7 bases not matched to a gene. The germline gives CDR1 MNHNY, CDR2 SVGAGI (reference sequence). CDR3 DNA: TGTGCCAGTCAGCCGACTAGCGGATCCTACGAGCAGTACTTC. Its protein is CASQPTSGSYEQYF.

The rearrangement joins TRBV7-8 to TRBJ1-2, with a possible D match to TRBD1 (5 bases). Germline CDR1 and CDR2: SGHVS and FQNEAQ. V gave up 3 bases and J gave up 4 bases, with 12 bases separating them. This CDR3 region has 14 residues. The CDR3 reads CASSLKGESYGYTF. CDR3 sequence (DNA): TGTGCCAGCAGCTTGAAAGGGGAAAGCTATGGCTACACCTTC.

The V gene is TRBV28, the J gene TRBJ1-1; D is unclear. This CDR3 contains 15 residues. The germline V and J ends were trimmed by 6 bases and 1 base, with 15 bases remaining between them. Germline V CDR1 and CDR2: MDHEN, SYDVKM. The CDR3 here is CASSLTETGNTEAFF. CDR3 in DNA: TGTGCCAGCAGCCTAACCGAGACGGGGAACACTGAAGCTTTCTTT.

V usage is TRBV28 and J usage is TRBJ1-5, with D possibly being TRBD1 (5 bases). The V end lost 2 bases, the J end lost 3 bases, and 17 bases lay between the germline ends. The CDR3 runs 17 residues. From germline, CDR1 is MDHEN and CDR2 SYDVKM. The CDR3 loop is CASSLRTQWGLNQPQHF. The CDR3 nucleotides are TGTGCCAGCAGTTTAAGGACCCAATGGGGCCTCAATCAGCCCCAGCATTTT.

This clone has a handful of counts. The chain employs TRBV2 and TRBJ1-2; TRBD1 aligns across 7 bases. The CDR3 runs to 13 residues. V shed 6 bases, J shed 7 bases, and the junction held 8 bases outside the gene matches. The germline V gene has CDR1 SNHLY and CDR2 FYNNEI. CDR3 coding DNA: TGTGCCAGCAGAGGGACAGATCTAGGTGGCTACACCTTC. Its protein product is CASRGTDLGGYTF.

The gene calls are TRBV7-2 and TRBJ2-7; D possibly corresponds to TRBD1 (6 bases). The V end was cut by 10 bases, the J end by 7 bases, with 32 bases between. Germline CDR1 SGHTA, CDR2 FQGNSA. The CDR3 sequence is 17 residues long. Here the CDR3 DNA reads TGTGCCAACAGTTTTAACTCCGGACAGCTAGGGGGTTCGGAGCAGTACTTC. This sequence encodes CANSFNSGQLGGSEQYF. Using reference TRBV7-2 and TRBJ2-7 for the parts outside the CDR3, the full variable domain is GAGVSQSPSNKVTEKGKDVELRCDPISGHTALYWYRQSLGQGLEFLIYFQGNSAPDKSGLPSDRFSAERTGGSVSTLTIQRTQQEDSAVYLCANSFNSGQLGGSEQYFGPGTRLTVT.

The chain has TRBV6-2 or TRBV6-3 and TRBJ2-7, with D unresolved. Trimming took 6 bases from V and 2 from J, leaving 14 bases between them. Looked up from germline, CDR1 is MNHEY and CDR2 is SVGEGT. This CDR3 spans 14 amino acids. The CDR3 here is CASSRPQRPYEQYF. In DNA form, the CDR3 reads TGTGCCAGCAGCCGCCCCCAGCGACCCTACGAGCAGTACTTC.

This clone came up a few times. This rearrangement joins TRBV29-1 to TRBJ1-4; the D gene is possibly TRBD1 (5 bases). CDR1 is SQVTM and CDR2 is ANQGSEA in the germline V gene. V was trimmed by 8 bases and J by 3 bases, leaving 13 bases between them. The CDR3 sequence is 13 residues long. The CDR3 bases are TGCAGCCCGGGGGGTCAGGCTAATGAAAAACTGTTTTTT. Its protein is CSPGGQANEKLFF.

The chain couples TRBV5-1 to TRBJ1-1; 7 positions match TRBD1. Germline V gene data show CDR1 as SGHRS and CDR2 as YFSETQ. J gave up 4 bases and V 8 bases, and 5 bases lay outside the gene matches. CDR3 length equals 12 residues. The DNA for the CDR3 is TGCGCCAGTTCGACAGGGTTCACTGAAGCTTTCTTT. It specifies CASSTGFTEAFF.

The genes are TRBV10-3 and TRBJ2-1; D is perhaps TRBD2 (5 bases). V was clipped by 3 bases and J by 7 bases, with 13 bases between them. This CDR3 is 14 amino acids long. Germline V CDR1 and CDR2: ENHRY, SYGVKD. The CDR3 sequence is CAISEGGPGNEQFF. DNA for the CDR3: TGTGCCATCAGTGAAGGAGGCCCAGGAAATGAGCAGTTCTTC.

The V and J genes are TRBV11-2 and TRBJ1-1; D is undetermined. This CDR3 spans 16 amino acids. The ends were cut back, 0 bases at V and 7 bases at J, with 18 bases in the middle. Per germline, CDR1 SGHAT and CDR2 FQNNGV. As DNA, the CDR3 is TGTGCCAGCAGCTTAGAGGCGGGGATTAGGGCCCTTGAAGCTTTCTTT. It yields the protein CASSLEAGIRALEAFF.

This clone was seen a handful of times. The CDR3 nucleotides are TGTGCCAGCAGCTTGATTGAGGGAGGGGAGCTGTTTTTT. Its protein is CASSLIEGGELFF. This chain connects TRBV5-4 to TRBJ2-2, with D possibly matching TRBD2 (5 bases). Germline CDR1 is SGHNT and CDR2 is YYREEE (reference sequence). Deletions cut 1 base from V and 8 bases from J, with 9 bases between. The CDR3 runs to 13 residues.

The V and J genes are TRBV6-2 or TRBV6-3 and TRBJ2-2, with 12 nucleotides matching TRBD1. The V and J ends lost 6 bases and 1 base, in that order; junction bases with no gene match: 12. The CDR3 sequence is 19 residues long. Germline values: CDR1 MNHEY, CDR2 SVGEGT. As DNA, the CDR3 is TGTGCCAGCAGCCATGGACCGGGACAGGGGGCGCGGAACACCGGGGAGCTGTTTTTT. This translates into CASSHGPGQGARNTGELFF.

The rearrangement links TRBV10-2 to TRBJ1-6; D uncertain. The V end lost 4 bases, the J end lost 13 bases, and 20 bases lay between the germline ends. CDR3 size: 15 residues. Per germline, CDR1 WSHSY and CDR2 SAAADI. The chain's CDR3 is CASSAASPGIRPLHF. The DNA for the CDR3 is TGCGCCAGCAGTGCCGCCTCCCCAGGAATAAGGCCCCTCCACTTT.

CDR3 loop: CASSFDSDDTEAFF. The CDR3 DNA is TGTGCCAGCAGCTTCGACTCGGATGACACTGAAGCTTTCTTT. This chain links TRBV7-8 with TRBJ1-1; D not certain. The CDR3 extends over 14 amino acids. Trimming shortened V by 3 bases and J by 3 bases, and 11 bases separated the two germline ends. Germline CDR1 and CDR2: SGHVS and FQNEAQ.

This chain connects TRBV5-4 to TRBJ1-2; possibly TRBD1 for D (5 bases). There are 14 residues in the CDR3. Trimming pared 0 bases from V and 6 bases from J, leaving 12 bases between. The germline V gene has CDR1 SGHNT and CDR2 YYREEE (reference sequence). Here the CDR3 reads CASSLGQGSNGYTF. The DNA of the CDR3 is TGTGCCAGCAGCTTGGGGCAGGGCAGTAATGGCTACACCTTC.

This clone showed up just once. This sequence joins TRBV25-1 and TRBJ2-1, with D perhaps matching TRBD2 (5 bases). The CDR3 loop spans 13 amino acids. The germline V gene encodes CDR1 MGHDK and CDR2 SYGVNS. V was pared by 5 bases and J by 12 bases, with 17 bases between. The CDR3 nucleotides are TGTGCCAGCAGTCCCGGGGTACTTCTATCGCAGTTCTTC. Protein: CASSPGVLLSQFF.